This T cell receptor beta chain stems from a study of cytomegalovirus exposure and HLA in healthy donors. Each of the donors was a healthy bone marrow donor. The PCR contained 60 Vbeta and 13 Jbeta primers. Profiling relied on immunoSEQ multiplex PCR, and the TCRdb table lists in-frame clones only, not all of them. The listing records about 210,000 clones. Regarding the study as a whole: Another analysis was done later, and it associated 15,000 to 20,000 TCR beta sequences with HLA alleles at 0.05 false discovery rate. Cytomegalovirus association was assigned to more than 150 TCR beta chains. CMV serostatus was the only recorded immune exposure for donors.

Concerning this clone: Its antigen is currently unknown.

Germline V gives CDR1 SGHRS, CDR2 YFSETQ. The CDR3 runs to 17 residues. The J segment lost 1 base and the V segment lost 0 bases, leaving 7 bases of the junction unmatched. The TCR comes from a woman aged 25 to 45 in good health and CMV-seropositive. J is TRBJ1-3 and V is TRBV5-1; the match to TRBD1 covers 7 bases. Source material: PBMCs. The CDR3 DNA reads as TGCGCCAGCAGCTTGGGAGACAGGGCGTTTTCTGGAAACACCATATATTTT. As protein: CASSLGDRAFSGNTIYF.